This T cell receptor (beta chain) was obtained from a study of CD4 T cells in relation to SARS-CoV-2 and coronaviruses. Across the study: ViraFEST: roughly ten-day antigen culture of PBMCs, then TCR beta CDR3 sequencing. The negative reference was HIV-1 Nef peptide pool or peptide-free culture.

Notes on this clone: Its specificity is not known.

Before the COVID-19 pandemic, during about 2011-2019, CD4+ T cells were taken from unexposed donors. Isolation of CD4+ T cells took place after approximately eleven days in culture. Some 1.9 million PBMCs per well were cultured with around 9.9 IU/ml IL-2. Only in-frame clones appear in the TCRdb table, and some are missing; sequencing was by immunoSEQ multiplex PCR. The data show about 29,000 clones, approximately 79% seen once. Whole-study results and caveats: No crossreactivity against non-spike viral proteins was tested here.

Germline V lookup: CDR1 SGHAT, CDR2 FQNNGV. CDR3 size: 16 residues. V dropped 1 base and J dropped 0 bases, with 11 bases sitting between them. This chain connects TRBV11-2 to TRBJ2-3; unclear D gene. The clonotype originates from a human donor in good health. Input material: CD4+ T cells from PBMCs, cultured in vitro. Here the CDR3 reads CASSLGVQPSTDTQYF. DNA of the CDR3: TGTGCCAGCAGCTTAGGAGTGCAGCCTAGCACAGATACGCAGTATTTT.